This TCR beta chain stems from a study of shared clonotypes between healthy human individuals. This table comes from immunoSEQ multiplex PCR, and its TCRdb copy is limited to in-frame clones, with some not included. The table has about 1.5 million clones, around 98% seen once. Trimming pared 5 bases from V and 3 bases from J, leaving 14 bases between. This CDR3 comprises 15 residues. CDR1 and CDR2 (germline): SEHNR, FQNEAQ (reference sequence). The sequenced material came from naive CD4+ T cells sorted from blood. Subset here: CD45RA+ positively selected. The TCR was taken from a man aged 25-45 years in good health. The rearrangement uses TRBV7-9 and TRBJ2-1; tentatively, D is TRBD1 or TRBD2 (5 bases each). Here the CDR3 DNA reads TGTGCCAGCAGCCGCCGGGACCAACGCTACAATGAGCAGTTCTTC. Translation gives CASSRRDQRYNEQFF.